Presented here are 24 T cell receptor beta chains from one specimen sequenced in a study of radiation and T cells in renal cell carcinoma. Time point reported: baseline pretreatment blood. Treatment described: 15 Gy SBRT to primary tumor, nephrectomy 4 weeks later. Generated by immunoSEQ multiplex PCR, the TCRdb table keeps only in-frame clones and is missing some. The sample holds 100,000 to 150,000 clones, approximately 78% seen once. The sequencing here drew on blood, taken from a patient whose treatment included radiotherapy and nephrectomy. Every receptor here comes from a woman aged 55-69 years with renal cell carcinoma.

The CDR3 spells CASRVTDGGYEQYF. The DNA for the CDR3 is TGCGCCAGCAGAGTCACCGACGGAGGGTACGAGCAGTACTTC. The V gene is TRBV5-1, the J gene TRBJ2-7, with D tentatively TRBD2 (6 bases). This CDR3 has 14 residues. The germline V gene encodes CDR1 SGHRS and CDR2 YFSETQ. The germline V and J ends were trimmed by 5 bases and 4 bases, with 16 bases remaining between them. Based on the CDR3 plus reference TRBV5-1 and TRBJ2-7, the full variable domain is KAGVTQTPRYLIKTRGQQVTLSCSPISGHRSVSWYQQTPGQGLQFLFEYFSETQRNKGNFPGRFSGRQFSNSRSEMNVSTLELGDSALYLCASRVTDGGYEQYFGPGTRLTVT.

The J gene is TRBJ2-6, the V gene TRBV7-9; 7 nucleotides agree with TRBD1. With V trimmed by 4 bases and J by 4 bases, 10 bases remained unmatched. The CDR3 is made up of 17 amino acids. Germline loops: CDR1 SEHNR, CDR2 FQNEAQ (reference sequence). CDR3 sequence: CASSSALTGNGANVLTF. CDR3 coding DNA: TGTGCCAGCAGCTCAGCGCTGACAGGGAACGGGGCCAACGTCCTGACTTTC. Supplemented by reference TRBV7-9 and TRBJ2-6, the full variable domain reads DTGVSQNPRHKITKRGQNVTFRCDPISEHNRLYWYRQTLGQGPEFLTYFQNEAQLEKSRLLSDRFSAERPKGSFSTLEIQRTEQGDSAMYLCASSSALTGNGANVLTFGAGSRLTVL.

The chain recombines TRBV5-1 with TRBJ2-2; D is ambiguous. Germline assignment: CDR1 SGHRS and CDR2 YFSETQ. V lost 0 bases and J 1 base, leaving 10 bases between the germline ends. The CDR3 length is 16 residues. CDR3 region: CASSLAGAGNTGELFF. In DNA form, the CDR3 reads TGCGCCAGCAGCTTGGCCGGTGCAGGGAACACCGGGGAGCTGTTTTTT.

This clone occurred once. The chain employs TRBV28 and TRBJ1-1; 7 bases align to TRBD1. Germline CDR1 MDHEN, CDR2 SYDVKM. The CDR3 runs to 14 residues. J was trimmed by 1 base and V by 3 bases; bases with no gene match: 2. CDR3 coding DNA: TGTGCCAGCAGTTTCCGGACAGGGAACACTGAAGCTTTCTTT. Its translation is CASSFRTGNTEAFF. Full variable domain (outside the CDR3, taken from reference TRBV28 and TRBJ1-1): DVKVTQSSRYLVKRTGEKVFLECVQDMDHENMFWYRQDPGLGLRLIYFSYDVKMKEKGDIPEGYSVSREKKERFSLILESASTNQTSMYLCASSFRTGNTEAFFGQGTRLTVV.

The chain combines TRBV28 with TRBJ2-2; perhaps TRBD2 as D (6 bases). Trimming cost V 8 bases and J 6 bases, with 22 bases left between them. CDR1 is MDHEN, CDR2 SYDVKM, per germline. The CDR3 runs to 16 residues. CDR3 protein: CASGTLGGKRPGELFF. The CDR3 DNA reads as TGTGCCAGCGGCACCTTGGGCGGGAAAAGGCCCGGGGAGCTGTTTTTT. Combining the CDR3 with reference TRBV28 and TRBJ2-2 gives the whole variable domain DVKVTQSSRYLVKRTGEKVFLECVQDMDHENMFWYRQDPGLGLRLIYFSYDVKMKEKGDIPEGYSVSREKKERFSLILESASTNQTSMYLCASGTLGGKRPGELFFGEGSRLTVL.

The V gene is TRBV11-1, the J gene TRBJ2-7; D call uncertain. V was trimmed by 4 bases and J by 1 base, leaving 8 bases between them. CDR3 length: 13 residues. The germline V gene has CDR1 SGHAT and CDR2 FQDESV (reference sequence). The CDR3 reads CASSSGKSYEQYF. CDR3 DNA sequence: TGTGCCAGCAGCTCCGGAAAGTCCTACGAGCAGTACTTC.

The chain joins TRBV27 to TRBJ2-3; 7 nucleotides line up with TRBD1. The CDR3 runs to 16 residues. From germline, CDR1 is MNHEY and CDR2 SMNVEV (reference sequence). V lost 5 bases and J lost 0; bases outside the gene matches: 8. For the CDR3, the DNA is TGTGCCAGCAGTAGGATTATAGGGGGCAGCACAGATACGCAGTATTTT. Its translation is CASSRIIGGSTDTQYF.

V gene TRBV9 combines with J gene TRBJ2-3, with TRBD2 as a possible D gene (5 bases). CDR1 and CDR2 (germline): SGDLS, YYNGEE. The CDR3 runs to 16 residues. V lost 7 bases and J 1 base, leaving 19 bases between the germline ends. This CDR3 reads CASAPAAPRGTDTQYF. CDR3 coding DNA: TGTGCCAGCGCACCAGCGGCGCCACGGGGCACAGATACGCAGTATTTT.

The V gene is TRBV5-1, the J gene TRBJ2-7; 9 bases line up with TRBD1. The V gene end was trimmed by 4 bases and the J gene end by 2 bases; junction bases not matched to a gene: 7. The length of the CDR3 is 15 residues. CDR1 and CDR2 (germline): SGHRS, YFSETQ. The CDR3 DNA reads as TGCGCCAGCAGCCTGGAGGACAGGGGTCCCTACGAGCAGTACTTC. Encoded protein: CASSLEDRGPYEQYF. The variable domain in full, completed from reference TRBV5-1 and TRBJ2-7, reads KAGVTQTPRYLIKTRGQQVTLSCSPISGHRSVSWYQQTPGQGLQFLFEYFSETQRNKGNFPGRFSGRQFSNSRSEMNVSTLELGDSALYLCASSLEDRGPYEQYFGPGTRLTVT.

This CDR3 is CASSEAVTDIPSTDTQYF. The DNA for the CDR3 is TGTGCCAGCAGTGAAGCGGTCACAGACATTCCTAGCACAGATACGCAGTATTTT. The chain combines TRBV2 with TRBJ2-3; D is uncertain. V dropped 0 bases and J dropped 0 bases, with 16 bases sitting between them. CDR1 and CDR2 from the germline V gene are SNHLY and FYNNEI. This CDR3 spans 18 amino acids. The variable domain in full, with the rest retrieved from reference TRBV2 and TRBJ2-3, is EPEVTQTPSHQVTQMGQEVILRCVPISNHLYFYWYRQILGQKVEFLVSFYNNEISEKSEIFDDQFSVERPDGSNFTLKIRSTKLEDSAMYFCASSEAVTDIPSTDTQYFGPGTRLTVL.

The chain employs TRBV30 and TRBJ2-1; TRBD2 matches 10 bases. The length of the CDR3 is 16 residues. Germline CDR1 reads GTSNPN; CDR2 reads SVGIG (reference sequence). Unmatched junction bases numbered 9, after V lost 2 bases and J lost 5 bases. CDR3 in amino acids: CAWSIELAGPHNEQFF. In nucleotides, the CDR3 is TGTGCCTGGAGTATCGAACTAGCGGGACCTCACAATGAGCAGTTCTTC. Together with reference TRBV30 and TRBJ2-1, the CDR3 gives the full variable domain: SQTIHQWPATLVQPVGSPLSLECTVEGTSNPNLYWYRQAAGRGLQLLFYSVGIGQISSEVPQNLSASRPQDRQFILSSKKLLLSDSGFYLCAWSIELAGPHNEQFFGPGTRLTVL.

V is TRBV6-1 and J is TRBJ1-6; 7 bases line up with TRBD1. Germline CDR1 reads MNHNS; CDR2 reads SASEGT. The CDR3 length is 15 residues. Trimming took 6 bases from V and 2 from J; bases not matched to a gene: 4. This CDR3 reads CASSSGTAYNSPLHF. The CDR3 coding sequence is TGTGCCAGCAGCTCCGGGACAGCCTATAATTCACCCCTCCACTTT.

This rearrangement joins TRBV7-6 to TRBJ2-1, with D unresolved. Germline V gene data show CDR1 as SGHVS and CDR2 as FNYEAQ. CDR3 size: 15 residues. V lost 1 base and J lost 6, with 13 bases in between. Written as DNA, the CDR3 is TGTGCCAGCAGCTTAGGTCTTTCCCGTGTCAATGAGCAGTTCTTC. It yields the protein CASSLGLSRVNEQFF.

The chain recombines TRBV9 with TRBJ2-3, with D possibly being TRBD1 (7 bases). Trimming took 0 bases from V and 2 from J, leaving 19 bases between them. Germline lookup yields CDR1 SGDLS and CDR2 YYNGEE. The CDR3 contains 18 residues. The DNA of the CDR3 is TGTGCCAGCAGCGTAGCGGGGGTGGGAACAGGGGCCACAGATACGCAGTATTTT. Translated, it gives CASSVAGVGTGATDTQYF.

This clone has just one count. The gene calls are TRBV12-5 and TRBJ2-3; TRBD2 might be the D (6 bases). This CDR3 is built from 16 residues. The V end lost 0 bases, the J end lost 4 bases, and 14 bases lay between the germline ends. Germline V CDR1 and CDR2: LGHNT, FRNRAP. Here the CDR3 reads CASGLVLAGESDTQYF. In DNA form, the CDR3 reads TGTGCTAGTGGTTTGGTACTAGCTGGGGAGTCAGATACGCAGTATTTT. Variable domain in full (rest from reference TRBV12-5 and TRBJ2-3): DARVTQTPRHKVTEMGQEVTMRCQPILGHNTVFWYRQTMMQGLELLAYFRNRAPLDDSGMPKDRFSAEMPDATLATLKIQPSEPRDSAVYFCASGLVLAGESDTQYFGPGTRLTVL.

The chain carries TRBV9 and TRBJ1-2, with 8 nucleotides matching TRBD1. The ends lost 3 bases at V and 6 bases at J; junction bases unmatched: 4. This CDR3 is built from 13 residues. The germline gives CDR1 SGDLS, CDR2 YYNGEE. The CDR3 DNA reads TGTGCCAGCAGCGACGGGACAGGCAATGGCTACACCTTC. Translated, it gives CASSDGTGNGYTF. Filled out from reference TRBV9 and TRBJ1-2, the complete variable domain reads DSGVTQTPKHLITATGQRVTLRCSPRSGDLSVYWYQQSLDQGLQFLIQYYNGEERAKGNILERFSAQQFPDLHSELNLSSLELGDSALYFCASSDGTGNGYTFGSGTRLTVV.

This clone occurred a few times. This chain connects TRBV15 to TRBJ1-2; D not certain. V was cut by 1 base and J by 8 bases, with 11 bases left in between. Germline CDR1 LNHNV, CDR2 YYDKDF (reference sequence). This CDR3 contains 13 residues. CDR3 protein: CATSRVFAKGYTF. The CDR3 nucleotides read TGTGCCACCAGCAGAGTTTTTGCAAAAGGCTACACCTTC.

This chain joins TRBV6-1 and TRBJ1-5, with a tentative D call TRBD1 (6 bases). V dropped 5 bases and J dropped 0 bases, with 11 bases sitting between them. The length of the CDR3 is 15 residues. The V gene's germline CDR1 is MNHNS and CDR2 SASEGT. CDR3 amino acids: CASSTGQYSNQPQHF. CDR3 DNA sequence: TGTGCCAGCAGTACCGGACAGTATAGCAATCAGCCCCAGCATTTT.

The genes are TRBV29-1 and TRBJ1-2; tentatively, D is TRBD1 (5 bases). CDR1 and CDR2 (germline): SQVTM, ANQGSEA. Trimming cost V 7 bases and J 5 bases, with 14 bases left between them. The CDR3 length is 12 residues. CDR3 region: CSAWTDSYGYTF. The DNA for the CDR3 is TGCAGCGCTTGGACCGACAGTTATGGCTACACCTTC.

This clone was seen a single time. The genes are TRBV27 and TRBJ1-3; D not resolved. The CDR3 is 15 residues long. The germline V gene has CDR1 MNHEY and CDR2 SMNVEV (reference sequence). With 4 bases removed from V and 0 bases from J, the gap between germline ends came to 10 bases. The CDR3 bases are TGTGCCAGCAGTTATCCAGGCTTCTCTGGAAACACCATATATTTT. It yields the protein CASSYPGFSGNTIYF.

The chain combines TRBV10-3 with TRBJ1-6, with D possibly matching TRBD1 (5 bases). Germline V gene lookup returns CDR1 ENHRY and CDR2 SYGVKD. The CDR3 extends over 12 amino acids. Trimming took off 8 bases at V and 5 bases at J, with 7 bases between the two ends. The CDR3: CAIGTDNSPLHF. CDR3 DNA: TGTGCCATCGGGACGGATAATTCACCCCTCCACTTT.

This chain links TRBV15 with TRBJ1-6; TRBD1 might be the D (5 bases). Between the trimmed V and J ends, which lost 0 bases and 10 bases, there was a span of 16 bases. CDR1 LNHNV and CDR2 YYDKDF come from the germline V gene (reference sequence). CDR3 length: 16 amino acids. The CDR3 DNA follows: TGTGCCACCAGCAGAGACGGGGCCAGGATGGGGTCACCCCTCCACTTT. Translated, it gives CATSRDGARMGSPLHF.

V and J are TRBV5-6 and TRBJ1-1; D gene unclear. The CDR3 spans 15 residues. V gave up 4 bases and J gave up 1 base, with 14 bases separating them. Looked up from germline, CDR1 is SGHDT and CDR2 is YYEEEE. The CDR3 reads CASSPDTIGNTEAFF. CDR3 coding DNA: TGTGCCAGCAGCCCTGACACCATCGGGAACACTGAAGCTTTCTTT.

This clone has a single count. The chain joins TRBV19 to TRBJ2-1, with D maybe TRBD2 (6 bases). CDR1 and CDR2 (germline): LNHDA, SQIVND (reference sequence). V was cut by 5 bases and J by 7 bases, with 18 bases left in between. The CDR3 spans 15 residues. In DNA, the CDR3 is TGTGCCAGTAGTGCTAGCGCGAGGGTCGGAAATGAGCAGTTCTTC. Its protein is CASSASARVGNEQFF. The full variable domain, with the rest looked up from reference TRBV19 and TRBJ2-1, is DGGITQSPKYLFRKEGQNVTLSCEQNLNHDAMYWYRQDPGQGLRLIYYSQIVNDFQKGDIAEGYSVSREKKESFPLTVTSAQKNPTAFYLCASSASARVGNEQFFGPGTRLTVL.